This TCR beta chain was identified in a study of post-analysis software for immune sequencing data. The study, taken as a whole, reports: Patients used roughly five TRBV segments, including TRBV5-6, TRBV5-1 and TRBV20-1, more often than controls.

As regards this clonotype: Its antigen is unknown.

Unique molecular identifiers were carried by the TCR beta cDNA libraries. TCRdb reprocessed the PCR reads via MiXCR and lists one record per CDR3 protein. This table has roughly 870,000 distinct CDR3 sequences, about 53% appearing once. The CDR3 consists of 15 residues. V was pared by 7 bases and J by 4 bases, with 19 bases between. The germline V gene has CDR1 MGHDK and CDR2 SYGVNS. The TCR sequence derives from a girl aged 10 to 17 with multiple sclerosis. V and J are TRBV25-1 and TRBJ1-2; a possible D gene is TRBD1 (5 bases). Sequencing was performed on blood. The DNA of the CDR3 is TGTGCCAGCACTCCGTCGACAGTCTATGGCTATGGCTACACCTTC. Residues: CASTPSTVYGYGYTF.